The clone carrying this T cell receptor (beta chain) was seen repeatedly, ten times or more. TCR beta CDR3 sequences were amplified from RNA transcripts. First-round RT-PCR of the TCR CDR3 relied on the HTBI primer set. TCRdb re-analysed the multiplex PCR reads in MiXCR, keeping a single row per CDR3 protein. The sample yields around 490,000 distinct CDR3 sequences, roughly 21% seen once. The cohort's ophthalmopathy patients, a group with duration under 3 months, had a Clinical Activity Score of at least 3 and a NOSPECS grade of at least 4. The length of the CDR3 is 13 residues. V was pared by 5 bases and J by 3 bases, with 3 bases of the junction left unmatched. The germline CDR1 and CDR2 sequences are LGHNT and FRNRAP. The entry originates in a study of T cells in Graves' hyperthyroidism and ophthalmopathy. As for the study in general: Any treatment followed the collection of peripheral blood at initial diagnosis.

The gene calls are TRBV12-5 and TRBJ1-1; 7 bases are shared with TRBD1. Source material: blood. The TCR originated in a man aged 35 to 55 with Graves' ophthalmopathy. The CDR3 loop is CASGQGEYTEAFF. CDR3 nucleotides: TGTGCTAGTGGTCAGGGGGAGTACACTGAAGCTTTCTTT. The full variable domain, with the rest looked up from reference TRBV12-5 and TRBJ1-1, is DARVTQTPRHKVTEMGQEVTMRCQPILGHNTVFWYRQTMMQGLELLAYFRNRAPLDDSGMPKDRFSAEMPDATLATLKIQPSEPRDSAVYFCASGQGEYTEAFFGQGTRLTVV.